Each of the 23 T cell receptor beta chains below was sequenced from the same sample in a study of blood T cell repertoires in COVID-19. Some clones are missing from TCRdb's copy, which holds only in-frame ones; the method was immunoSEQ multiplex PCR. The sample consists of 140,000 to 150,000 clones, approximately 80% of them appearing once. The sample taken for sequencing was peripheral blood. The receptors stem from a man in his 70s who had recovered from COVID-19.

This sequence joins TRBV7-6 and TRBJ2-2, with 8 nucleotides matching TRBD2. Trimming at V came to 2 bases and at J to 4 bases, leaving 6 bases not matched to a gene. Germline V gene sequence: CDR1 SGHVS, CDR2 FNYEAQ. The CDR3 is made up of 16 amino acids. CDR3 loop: CASSLMREALTGELFF. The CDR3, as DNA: TGTGCCAGCAGCTTAATGCGGGAGGCCCTCACCGGGGAGCTGTTTTTT.

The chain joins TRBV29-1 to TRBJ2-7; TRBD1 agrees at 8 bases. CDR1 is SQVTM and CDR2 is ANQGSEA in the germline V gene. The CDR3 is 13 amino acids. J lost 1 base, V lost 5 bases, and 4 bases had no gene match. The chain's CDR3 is CSVWTGTSYEQYF. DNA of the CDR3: TGCAGCGTTTGGACAGGGACATCCTACGAGCAGTACTTC.

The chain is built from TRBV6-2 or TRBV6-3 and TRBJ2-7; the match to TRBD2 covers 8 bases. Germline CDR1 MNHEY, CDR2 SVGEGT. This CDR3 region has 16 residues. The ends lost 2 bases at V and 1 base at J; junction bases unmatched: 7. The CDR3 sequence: CASSYGISGASYEQYF. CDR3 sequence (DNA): TGTGCCAGCAGTTACGGGATTAGCGGGGCATCCTACGAGCAGTACTTC.

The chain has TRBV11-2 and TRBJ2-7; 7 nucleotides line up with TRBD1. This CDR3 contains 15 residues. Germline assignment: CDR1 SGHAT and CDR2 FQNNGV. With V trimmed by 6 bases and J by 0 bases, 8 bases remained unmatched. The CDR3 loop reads CASSWDSYGSYEQYF. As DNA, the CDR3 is TGTGCCAGCAGTTGGGACAGTTATGGCTCCTACGAGCAGTACTTC.

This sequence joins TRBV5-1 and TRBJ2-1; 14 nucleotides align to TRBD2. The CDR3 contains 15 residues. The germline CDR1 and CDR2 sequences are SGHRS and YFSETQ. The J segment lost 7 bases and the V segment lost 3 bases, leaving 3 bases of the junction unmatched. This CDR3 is CASSYGLAGGNEQFF. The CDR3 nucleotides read TGCGCCAGCAGCTATGGACTAGCGGGAGGTAATGAGCAGTTCTTC.

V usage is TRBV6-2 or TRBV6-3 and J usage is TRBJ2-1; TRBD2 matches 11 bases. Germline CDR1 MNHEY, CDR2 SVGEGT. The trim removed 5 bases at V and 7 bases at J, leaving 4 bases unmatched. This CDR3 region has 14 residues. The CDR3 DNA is TGTGCCAGCAGTACTAGCGGGAGAAGGAATGAGCAGTTCTTC. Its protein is CASSTSGRRNEQFF.

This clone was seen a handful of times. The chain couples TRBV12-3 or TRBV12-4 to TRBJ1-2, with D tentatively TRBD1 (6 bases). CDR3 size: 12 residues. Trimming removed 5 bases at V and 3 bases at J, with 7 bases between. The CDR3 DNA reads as TGTGCCAGCAGTCGGACAGACTATGGCTACACCTTC. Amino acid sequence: CASSRTDYGYTF.

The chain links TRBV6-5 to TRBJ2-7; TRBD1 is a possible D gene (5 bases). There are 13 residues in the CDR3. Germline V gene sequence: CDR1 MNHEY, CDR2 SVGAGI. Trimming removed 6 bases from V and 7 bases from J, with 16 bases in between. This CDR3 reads CASSDGPGFEQYF. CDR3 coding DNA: TGTGCCAGCAGCGACGGACCAGGGTTTGAGCAGTACTTC.

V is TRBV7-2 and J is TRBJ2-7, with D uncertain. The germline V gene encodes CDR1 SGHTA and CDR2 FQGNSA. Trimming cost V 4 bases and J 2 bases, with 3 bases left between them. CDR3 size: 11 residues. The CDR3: CASSSTYEQYF. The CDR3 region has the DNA TGTGCCAGCAGCTCTACCTACGAGCAGTACTTC.

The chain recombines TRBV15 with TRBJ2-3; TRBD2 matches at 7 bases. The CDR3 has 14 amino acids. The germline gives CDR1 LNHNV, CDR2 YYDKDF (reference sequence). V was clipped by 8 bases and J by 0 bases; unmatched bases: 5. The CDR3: CATSSGTSTDTQYF. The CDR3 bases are TGTGCCACCTCTAGCGGTACTAGCACAGATACGCAGTATTTT.

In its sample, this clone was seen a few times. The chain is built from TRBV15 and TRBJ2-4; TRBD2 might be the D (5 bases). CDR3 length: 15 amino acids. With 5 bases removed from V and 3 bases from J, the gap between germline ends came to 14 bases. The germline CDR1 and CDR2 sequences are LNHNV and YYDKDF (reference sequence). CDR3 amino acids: CATSVWGEDKNIQYF. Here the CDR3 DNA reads TGTGCCACCAGCGTCTGGGGAGAAGACAAAAACATTCAGTACTTC. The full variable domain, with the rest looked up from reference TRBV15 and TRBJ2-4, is DAMVIQNPRYQVTQFGKPVTLSCSQTLNHNVMYWYQQKSSQAPKLLFHYYDKDFNNEADTPDNFQSRRPNTSFCFLDIRSPGLGDTAMYLCATSVWGEDKNIQYFGAGTRLSVL.

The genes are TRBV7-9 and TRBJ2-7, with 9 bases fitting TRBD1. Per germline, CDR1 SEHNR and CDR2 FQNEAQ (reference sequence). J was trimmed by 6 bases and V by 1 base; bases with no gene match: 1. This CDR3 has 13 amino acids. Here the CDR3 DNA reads TGTGCCAGCAGCTTAGGACAGGGGGGCGAGCAGTACTTC. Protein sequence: CASSLGQGGEQYF.

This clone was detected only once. The CDR3 nucleotides read TGCAGTGCTGACAGGGGGACTGAAGCTTTCTTT. Encoded protein: CSADRGTEAFF. The J gene is TRBJ1-1, the V gene TRBV20-1, with 9 positions matching TRBD1. The germline V gene has CDR1 DFQATT and CDR2 SNEGSKA (reference sequence). The V and J ends lost 5 bases and 5 bases, in that order; junction bases with no gene match: 0. The CDR3 extends over 11 amino acids.

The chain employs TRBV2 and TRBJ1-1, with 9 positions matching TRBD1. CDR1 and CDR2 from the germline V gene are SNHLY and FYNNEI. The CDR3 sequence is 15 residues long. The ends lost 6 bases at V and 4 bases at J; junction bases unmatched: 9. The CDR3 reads CASRETGGLSTEAFF. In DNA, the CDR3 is TGTGCCAGCAGGGAGACAGGGGGGCTGAGCACTGAAGCTTTCTTT.

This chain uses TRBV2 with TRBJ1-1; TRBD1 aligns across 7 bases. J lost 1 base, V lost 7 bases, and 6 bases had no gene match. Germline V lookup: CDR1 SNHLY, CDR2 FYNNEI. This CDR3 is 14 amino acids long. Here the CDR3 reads CASTRDSQNTEAFF. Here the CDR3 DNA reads TGTGCCAGCACAAGGGACAGCCAGAACACTGAAGCTTTCTTT.

This chain's CDR3 is CASSRLTGYRSTEAFF. CDR3 coding DNA: TGCGCCAGCAGCCGATTGACAGGGTATCGTTCCACTGAAGCTTTCTTT. V and J are TRBV4-1 and TRBJ1-1; 7 nucleotides line up with TRBD1. This CDR3 is 16 amino acids long. With V trimmed by 4 bases and J by 4 bases, 12 bases remained unmatched. The germline gives CDR1 MGHRA, CDR2 YSYEKL.

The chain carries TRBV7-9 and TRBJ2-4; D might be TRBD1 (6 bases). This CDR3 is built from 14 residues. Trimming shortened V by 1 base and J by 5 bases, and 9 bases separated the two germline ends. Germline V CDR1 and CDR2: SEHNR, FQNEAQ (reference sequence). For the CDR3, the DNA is TGTGCCAGCAGCTTAGGGGGGCCAGAAAACATTCAGTACTTC. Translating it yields CASSLGGPENIQYF.

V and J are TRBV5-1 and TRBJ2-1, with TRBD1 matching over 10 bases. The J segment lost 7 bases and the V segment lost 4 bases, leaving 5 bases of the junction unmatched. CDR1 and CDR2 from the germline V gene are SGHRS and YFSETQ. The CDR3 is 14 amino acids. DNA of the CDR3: TGCGCCAGCAGCCGGGACAGGGGTTGGAATGAGCAGTTCTTC. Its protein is CASSRDRGWNEQFF.

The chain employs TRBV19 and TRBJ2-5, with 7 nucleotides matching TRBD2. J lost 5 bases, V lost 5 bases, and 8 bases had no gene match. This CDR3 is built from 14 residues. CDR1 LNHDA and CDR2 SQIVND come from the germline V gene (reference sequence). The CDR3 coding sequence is TGTGCCAGTAGTGTCCGGGACTACGGGGAGACCCAGTACTTC. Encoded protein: CASSVRDYGETQYF.

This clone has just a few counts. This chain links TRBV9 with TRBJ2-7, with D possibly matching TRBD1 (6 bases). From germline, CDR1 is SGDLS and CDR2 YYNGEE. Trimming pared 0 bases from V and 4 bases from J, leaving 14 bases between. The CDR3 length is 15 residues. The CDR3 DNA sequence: TGTGCCAGCAGCGTAGATAGTGGGGGCTGGTACGAGCAGTACTTC. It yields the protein CASSVDSGGWYEQYF.

CDR3 residues: CASSRQGDTEAFF. The CDR3 DNA is TGCGCCAGCAGCCGACAGGGGGACACTGAAGCTTTCTTT. The chain carries TRBV4-3 and TRBJ1-1; 9 bases match TRBD1. Trimming took 4 bases from V and 3 from J; bases not matched to a gene: 0. Germline CDR1 LGHNA, CDR2 YSLEER. The CDR3 totals 13 residues.

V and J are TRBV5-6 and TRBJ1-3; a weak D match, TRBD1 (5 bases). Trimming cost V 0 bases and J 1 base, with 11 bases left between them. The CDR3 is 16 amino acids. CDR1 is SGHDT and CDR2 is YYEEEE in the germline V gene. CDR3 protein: CASSLARAKSGNTIYF. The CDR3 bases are TGTGCCAGCAGCTTGGCCAGGGCTAAGTCTGGAAACACCATATATTTT. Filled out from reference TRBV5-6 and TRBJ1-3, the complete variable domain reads DAGVTQSPTHLIKTRGQQVTLRCSPKSGHDTVSWYQQALGQGPQFIFQYYEEEERQRGNFPDRFSGHQFPNYSSELNVNALLLGDSALYLCASSLARAKSGNTIYFGEGSWLTVV.

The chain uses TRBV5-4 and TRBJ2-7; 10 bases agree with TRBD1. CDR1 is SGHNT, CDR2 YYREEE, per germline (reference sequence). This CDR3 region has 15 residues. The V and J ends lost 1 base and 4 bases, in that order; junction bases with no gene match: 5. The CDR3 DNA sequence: TGTGCCAGCAGCTTGAGGGACAGGGGTCCATACGAGCAGTACTTC. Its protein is CASSLRDRGPYEQYF.